The T cell receptor (beta chain) described here comes from a study of T cells after yellow fever vaccination. TCRdb redid the calling of the 5' RACE reads with MiXCR, one entry per CDR3 protein. This table holds about 220,000 distinct CDR3 sequences, over 6.5% found once. Whole-study results and caveats: It was a small share of clonotypes that appeared in both CD4 and CD8 compartments.

This clonotype has only a few counts. Antigen specificity is unknown. From germline, CDR1 is SGHRS and CDR2 YFSETQ. J gave up 0 bases and V 2 bases, and 4 bases lay outside the gene matches. The length of the CDR3 is 16 residues. The chain links TRBV5-1 to TRBJ2-2; 7 bases line up with TRBD2. The clonotype was recovered from a young man who received the YFV17D yellow fever vaccine. Source: CD4+ T cells sorted from PBMCs, taken on the day of the yellow fever booster vaccination. This chain's CDR3 is CASSFLAGANTGELFF. For the CDR3, the DNA is TGCGCCAGCAGCTTTTTGGCGGGGGCGAACACCGGGGAGCTGTTTTTT.